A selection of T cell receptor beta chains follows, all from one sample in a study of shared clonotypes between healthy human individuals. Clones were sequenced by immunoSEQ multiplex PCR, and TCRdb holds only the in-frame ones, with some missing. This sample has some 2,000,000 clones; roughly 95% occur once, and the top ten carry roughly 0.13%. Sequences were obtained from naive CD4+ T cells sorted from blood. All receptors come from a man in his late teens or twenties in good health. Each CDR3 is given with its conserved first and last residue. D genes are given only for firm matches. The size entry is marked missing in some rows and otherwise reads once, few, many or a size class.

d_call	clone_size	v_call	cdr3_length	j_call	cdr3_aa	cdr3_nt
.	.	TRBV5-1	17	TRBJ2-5	CASSLGGPQGRGETQYF	TGCGCCAGCAGCTTGGGTGGCCCGCAGGGAAGGGGCGAGACCCAGTACTTC
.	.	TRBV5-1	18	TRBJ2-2	CASSLLPGLSANTGELFF	TGCGCCAGCAGTTTACTCCCGGGACTCAGCGCGAACACCGGGGAGCTGTTTTTT
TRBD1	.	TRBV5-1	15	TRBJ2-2	CASRTGQGNTGELFF	TGCGCCAGCAGAACGGGACAGGGGAACACCGGGGAGCTGTTTTTT
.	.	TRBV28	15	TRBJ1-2	CASSTIGGEDYGYTF	TGTGCCAGCAGTACTATCGGCGGGGAGGACTATGGCTACACCTTC
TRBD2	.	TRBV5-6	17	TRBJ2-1	CASSLFGLAGASNEQFF	TGTGCCAGCAGCTTGTTTGGGCTAGCGGGGGCATCAAATGAGCAGTTCTTC
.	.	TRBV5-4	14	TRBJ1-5	CASSLDIGNQPQHF	TGTGCCAGCAGCTTGGACATAGGCAATCAGCCCCAGCATTTT
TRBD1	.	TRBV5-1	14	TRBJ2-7	CASSLGQGPYEQYF	TGCGCCAGCAGCCTAGGACAGGGGCCCTACGAGCAGTACTTC
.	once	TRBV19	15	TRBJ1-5	CASSPDGLSNQPQHF	TGTGCCAGTAGTCCAGATGGTCTCAGCAATCAGCCCCAGCATTTT
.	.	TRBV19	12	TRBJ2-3	CASSKGVGTQYF	TGTGCCAGTAGCAAAGGGGTTGGTACGCAGTATTTT
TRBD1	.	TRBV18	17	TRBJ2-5	CASSPLHPGQGTQTQYF	TGTGCCAGCTCACCACTTCATCCGGGACAGGGAACTCAGACCCAGTACTTC
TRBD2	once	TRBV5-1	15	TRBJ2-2	CASSPGTSDIGELFF	TGCGCCAGCAGCCCCGGGACTAGCGATATCGGGGAGCTGTTTTTT
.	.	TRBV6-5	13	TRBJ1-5	CASSSTENQPQHF	TGTGCCAGCAGTTCGACAGAGAATCAGCCCCAGCATTTT
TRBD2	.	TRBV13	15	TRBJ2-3	CASSSRRGGTDTQYF	TGTGCCAGCAGCTCCCGCCGGGGGGGCACAGATACGCAGTATTTT
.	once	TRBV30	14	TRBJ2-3	CAGTAGTSTDTQYF	TGTGCCGGTACCGCAGGGACGAGCACAGATACGCAGTATTTT
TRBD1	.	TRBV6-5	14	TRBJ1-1	CASSSILRQGAAFF	TGTGCCAGCAGTTCTATCCTTCGACAGGGTGCAGCTTTCTTT
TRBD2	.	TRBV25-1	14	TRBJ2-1	CASSQSSGYNEQFF	TGTGCCAGCAGTCAGTCTAGCGGCTACAATGAGCAGTTCTTC
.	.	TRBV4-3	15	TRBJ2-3	CASSQDTRVTDTQYF	TGCGCCAGCAGCCAAGATACGAGAGTCACAGATACGCAGTATTTT
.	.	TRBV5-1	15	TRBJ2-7	CASSLALDTSSRQYF	TGCGCCAGCAGCTTGGCGCTAGACACCTCTTCGAGGCAGTACTTC
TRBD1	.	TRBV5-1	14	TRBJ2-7	CASSSYRGDYEQYF	TGCGCCAGCAGCTCCTACAGGGGCGACTACGAGCAGTACTTC
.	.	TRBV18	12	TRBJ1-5	CASSGGNQPQHF	TGTGCCAGCTCCGGAGGCAATCAGCCCCAGCATTTT
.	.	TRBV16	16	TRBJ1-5	CASSRLLEGSNQPQHF	TGTGCCAGCAGCCGGCTTCTGGAGGGCAGCAATCAGCCCCAGCATTTT
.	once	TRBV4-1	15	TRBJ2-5	CASSQDYSGPETQYF	TGCGCCAGCAGCCAAGATTATTCAGGGCCGGAGACCCAGTACTTC
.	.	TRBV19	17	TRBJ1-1	CASSTSATGGLRTEAFF	TGTGCCAGTAGCACCTCCGCGACAGGAGGGCTTCGCACTGAAGCTTTCTTT
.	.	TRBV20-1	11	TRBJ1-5	CSAGGGQPQHF	TGCAGTGCAGGGGGGGGACAGCCCCAGCATTTT